The 6 T cell receptor beta chains below were found in one sample sequenced in a study of blood T cells in healthy people across ages (dated by TCRdb to between 2014 and 2017). The library relied on 5' RACE. Sequencing was performed on an Illumina HiSeq 2500. A second 7 to 11 cycle PCR used a sample-barcoded 5' primer and a J-beta primer mix. TCRdb itself trimmed the public reads at Q25 with fastp, ran MiXCR and retained productive beta chains. For every CDR3 protein sequence, its rows merge into one entry that carries the most common genes and DNA. The sample contains roughly 680,000 distinct CDR3 sequences, roughly half of them found a single time. The ten largest clones represent approximately 15% of the sample. Specimen: blood. The receptors were gathered from an elderly woman in good health.

For this clonotype: This may be a read error, as it is one base from a much larger clone. The gene calls are TRBV29-1 and TRBJ2-4, with a tentative D call TRBD1 (5 bases). CDR1 and CDR2 from the germline V gene are SQVTM and ANQGSEA. The CDR3 runs to 13 residues. DNA for the CDR3: TGCAGCGTTGATGACGCGCCAGGGTCAATTCGGTACTTC. It yields the protein CSVDDAPGSIRYF.

This clonotype was seen once. The rearrangement joins TRBV7-2 to TRBJ1-2; D is unresolved. Per the germline V gene, CDR1 is SGHTA and CDR2 is FQGNSA. The CDR3 consists of 15 residues. Trimming left V 4 bases short and J 8 bases short, with 20 bases between. The CDR3 loop reads CASSSPQVRGSGYTF. The CDR3 bases are TGTGCCAGCAGCTCTCCTCAGGTTAGAGGTTCAGGCTACACCTTC. Complete variable domain (other parts from reference TRBV7-2 and TRBJ1-2): GAGVSQSPSNKVTEKGKDVELRCDPISGHTALYWYRQSLGQGLEFLIYFQGNSAPDKSGLPSDRFSAERTGGSVSTLTIQRTQQEDSAVYLCASSSPQVRGSGYTFGSGTRLTVV.

This clonotype has at least ten counts. The chain is built from TRBV7-2 and TRBJ2-6; D is undetermined. V was trimmed by 3 bases and J by 2 bases, leaving 5 bases between them. The CDR3 loop spans 14 amino acids. The germline V gene encodes CDR1 SGHTA and CDR2 FQGNSA. CDR3 sequence (DNA): TGTGCCAGCAGCTTTCCGGCTGGGGCCAACGTCCTGACTTTC. Its protein is CASSFPAGANVLTF.

This clonotype was recorded many times. A much more abundant neighbour one base away suggests this may be a read error. The chain is built from TRBV6-6 and TRBJ2-5; TRBD2 matches at 7 bases. With V trimmed by 7 bases and J by 11 bases, 25 bases remained unmatched. The CDR3 is 17 amino acids. Germline V lookup: CDR1 MNHNY, CDR2 SVGAGI (reference sequence). Here the CDR3 DNA reads TGTGCCAGCACCAACGCCCCGTGGAGCGGGGATGATAATGAGCAGTACTTC. It is translated as CASTNAPWSGDDNEQYF.

The gene calls are TRBV30 and TRBJ1-6, with D maybe TRBD1 (5 bases). The CDR3 consists of 14 residues. Trimming pared 4 bases from V and 9 bases from J, leaving 16 bases between. Germline V CDR1 and CDR2: GTSNPN, SVGIG (reference sequence). In DNA form, the CDR3 reads TGTGCCTGGATGGTGGGGGGTGTAGGTTCACCCCTCCACTTT. Amino acids: CAWMVGGVGSPLHF.

A word on this clonotype: One end of the junction fails to match germline, which may point to a read error. This sequence joins TRBV20-1 and TRBJ2-7, with a weak D call TRBD1 (5 bases). Germline V gene sequence: CDR1 DFQATT, CDR2 SNEGSKA (reference sequence). The CDR3 runs 14 residues. This CDR3 is CSARDEGASYGQYF. The CDR3 coding sequence is TGCAGTGCTAGAGACGAAGGGGCCTCCTACGGGCAGTACTTC.